This is a list of T cell receptor beta chains from one sample in a study of cytomegalovirus exposure and HLA in healthy donors. The assay was immunoSEQ multiplex PCR, and TCRdb's table has in-frame clones only and misses some. The table records tens of thousands of clones, roughly 78% of them present only once. Material for sequencing was PBMCs. The receptor source for this set is a male donor in good health and CMV-seropositive. Each CDR3 is given with its conserved first and last residue. Each record gives: D gene, J gene, V gene, clone size, CDR3 protein, CDR3 DNA. The D gene is left open where the match is weak. Rows may omit the clone size; those that give it use once, few, many or a size class.

d_gene: NA
j_gene: TRBJ1-1
v_gene: TRBV20-1
abundance: NA
CDR3aa: CSVLRVTEAFF
CDR3nt: TGCAGTGTCCTCAGGGTTACTGAAGCTTTCTTT

d_gene: NA
j_gene: TRBJ2-7
v_gene: TRBV9
abundance: few
CDR3aa: CASSDSPGGALYEQYF
CDR3nt: TGTGCCAGCAGCGACTCCCCGGGCGGGGCCCTCTACGAGCAGTACTTC

d_gene: TRBD1
j_gene: TRBJ1-2
v_gene: TRBV7-2
abundance: NA
CDR3aa: CASSPDRGPYGYTF
CDR3nt: TGTGCCAGCAGCCCAGACAGGGGACCCTATGGCTACACCTTC

d_gene: NA
j_gene: TRBJ1-5
v_gene: TRBV19
abundance: few
CDR3aa: CASSTSSGIKPQHF
CDR3nt: TGTGCCAGTAGCACCTCCTCGGGGATCAAGCCCCAGCATTTT

d_gene: NA
j_gene: TRBJ2-3
v_gene: TRBV5-4
abundance: once
CDR3aa: CASSLGLLGTQYF
CDR3nt: TGTGCCAGCAGCTTGGGACTCTTAGGTACGCAGTATTTT

d_gene: TRBD2
j_gene: TRBJ2-1
v_gene: TRBV14
abundance: NA
CDR3aa: CASSRVGGGPDEQFF
CDR3nt: TGTGCCAGCAGCCGAGTGGGGGGAGGGCCGGATGAGCAGTTCTTC

d_gene: TRBD2
j_gene: TRBJ2-5
v_gene: TRBV25-1
abundance: NA
CDR3aa: CASSRASGKETQYF
CDR3nt: TGTGCCAGCAGTCGAGCTAGCGGAAAAGAGACCCAGTACTTC

d_gene: NA
j_gene: TRBJ2-5
v_gene: TRBV5-4
abundance: NA
CDR3aa: CASRSFDRTETQYF
CDR3nt: TGTGCCAGCAGATCATTCGACAGGACAGAGACCCAGTACTTC

d_gene: NA
j_gene: TRBJ2-5
v_gene: TRBV30
abundance: NA
CDR3aa: CAWSVRQKETQYF
CDR3nt: TGTGCCTGGAGTGTCAGACAGAAAGAGACCCAGTACTTC

d_gene: TRBD2
j_gene: TRBJ2-5
v_gene: TRBV19
abundance: NA
CDR3aa: CASSIGTSPETQYF
CDR3nt: TGTGCCAGTAGTATCGGGACTAGTCCTGAGACCCAGTACTTC

d_gene: NA
j_gene: TRBJ2-1
v_gene: TRBV5-4
abundance: NA
CDR3aa: CASSFAGNYNEQFF
CDR3nt: TGTGCCAGCAGCTTCGCGGGGAATTACAATGAGCAGTTCTTC

d_gene: NA
j_gene: TRBJ1-5
v_gene: TRBV2
abundance: NA
CDR3aa: CASSGSRGLNQPQHF
CDR3nt: TGTGCCAGCAGTGGGTCCAGGGGCCTCAATCAGCCCCAGCATTTT

d_gene: TRBD1
j_gene: TRBJ2-2
v_gene: TRBV9
abundance: NA
CDR3aa: CASSDDRATGELFF
CDR3nt: TGTGCCAGCAGCGACGACAGGGCCACCGGGGAGCTGTTTTTT

d_gene: TRBD1
j_gene: TRBJ2-5
v_gene: TRBV19
abundance: NA
CDR3aa: CASSTGATGETQYF
CDR3nt: TGTGCCAGTAGTACAGGGGCGACAGGGGAGACCCAGTACTTC

d_gene: NA
j_gene: TRBJ2-1
v_gene: TRBV6-6
abundance: once
CDR3aa: CASSTGNEQFF
CDR3nt: TGTGCCAGCAGTACCGGGAATGAGCAGTTCTTC

d_gene: TRBD2
j_gene: TRBJ2-5
v_gene: TRBV4-1
abundance: few
CDR3aa: CASSPGLAGVQETQYF
CDR3nt: TGCGCCAGCAGCCCGGGACTAGCGGGAGTTCAAGAGACCCAGTACTTC

d_gene: TRBD2
j_gene: TRBJ2-1
v_gene: TRBV28
abundance: NA
CDR3aa: CASSLRLAGSNEQFF
CDR3nt: TGTGCCAGCAGTTTAAGACTAGCGGGATCCAATGAGCAGTTCTTC

d_gene: TRBD1
j_gene: TRBJ1-1
v_gene: TRBV6-5
abundance: NA
CDR3aa: CASSFGQVNTEAFF
CDR3nt: TGTGCCAGCAGTTTCGGACAGGTAAACACTGAAGCTTTCTTT

d_gene: TRBD2
j_gene: TRBJ2-1
v_gene: TRBV7-2
abundance: NA
CDR3aa: CASSLAGLDNEQFF
CDR3nt: TGTGCCAGCAGCTTAGCGGGACTAGACAATGAGCAGTTCTTC

d_gene: NA
j_gene: TRBJ1-2
v_gene: TRBV7-9
abundance: NA
CDR3aa: CASSSGRQLGGYTF
CDR3nt: TGTGCCAGCAGCTCAGGACGACAGCTAGGTGGCTACACCTTC

d_gene: NA
j_gene: TRBJ1-1
v_gene: TRBV5-1
abundance: few
CDR3aa: CASSLRGTMNTEAFF
CDR3nt: TGCGCCAGCAGCTTGCGCGGAACTATGAACACTGAAGCTTTCTTT

d_gene: NA
j_gene: TRBJ2-5
v_gene: TRBV5-6
abundance: NA
CDR3aa: CASSLAGVGQETQYF
CDR3nt: TGTGCCAGCAGCTTGGCGGGAGTTGGGCAAGAGACCCAGTACTTC

d_gene: NA
j_gene: TRBJ2-5
v_gene: TRBV10-3
abundance: NA
CDR3aa: CATQVGQSQETQYF
CDR3nt: TGTGCCACTCAGGTAGGACAGTCCCAAGAGACCCAGTACTTC

d_gene: NA
j_gene: TRBJ1-5
v_gene: TRBV6-1
abundance: NA
CDR3aa: CASTPQVSNQPQHF
CDR3nt: TGTGCCAGCACCCCTCAGGTTAGCAATCAGCCCCAGCATTTT

d_gene: NA
j_gene: TRBJ1-4
v_gene: TRBV2
abundance: NA
CDR3aa: CASKNRVSEKLFF
CDR3nt: TGTGCCAGCAAGAACAGGGTTTCGGAAAAACTGTTTTTT

d_gene: NA
j_gene: TRBJ2-2
v_gene: TRBV11-3
abundance: NA
CDR3aa: CASSQGASRANTGELFF
CDR3nt: TGTGCCAGCAGCCAAGGGGCTTCCAGGGCGAACACCGGGGAGCTGTTTTTT

d_gene: NA
j_gene: TRBJ2-1
v_gene: TRBV6-1
abundance: NA
CDR3aa: CASSERGSGVEWQFF
CDR3nt: TGTGCCAGCAGTGAAAGAGGTTCGGGAGTGGAGTGGCAGTTCTTC

d_gene: NA
j_gene: TRBJ1-2
v_gene: TRBV19
abundance: NA
CDR3aa: CASSISGAIGYTF
CDR3nt: TGTGCCAGTAGTATATCAGGGGCGATCGGCTACACCTTC

d_gene: TRBD1
j_gene: TRBJ2-6
v_gene: TRBV29-1
abundance: NA
CDR3aa: CSVNWNRGRDGANVLTF
CDR3nt: TGCAGCGTCAATTGGAACAGGGGGCGCGATGGGGCCAACGTCCTGACTTTC

d_gene: TRBD1
j_gene: TRBJ2-5
v_gene: TRBV5-1
abundance: NA
CDR3aa: CASSLGQGTLETQYF
CDR3nt: TGCGCCAGCAGCTTGGGACAGGGTACTTTGGAGACCCAGTACTTC

d_gene: NA
j_gene: TRBJ2-5
v_gene: TRBV14
abundance: NA
CDR3aa: CASSQGLFGTQYF
CDR3nt: TGTGCCAGCAGCCAGGGACTGTTCGGGACCCAGTACTTC

d_gene: TRBD2
j_gene: TRBJ2-3
v_gene: TRBV7-2
abundance: NA
CDR3aa: CASSQQTSGVGGDTQYF
CDR3nt: TGTGCCAGCAGCCAACAGACTAGCGGGGTAGGTGGAGATACGCAGTATTTT

d_gene: TRBD2
j_gene: TRBJ2-1
v_gene: TRBV9
abundance: NA
CDR3aa: CASSLGGLAGVNEQFF
CDR3nt: TGTGCCAGCAGCCTGGGAGGACTAGCGGGAGTAAATGAGCAGTTCTTC

d_gene: NA
j_gene: TRBJ1-1
v_gene: TRBV5-1
abundance: NA
CDR3aa: CASSPTGTGTEAFF
CDR3nt: TGCGCCAGCAGCCCGACAGGTACGGGCACTGAAGCTTTCTTT

d_gene: TRBD2
j_gene: TRBJ2-5
v_gene: TRBV28
abundance: NA
CDR3aa: CASRGGGQETQYF
CDR3nt: TGTGCCAGCAGGGGGGGAGGGCAAGAGACCCAGTACTTC

d_gene: NA
j_gene: TRBJ2-7
v_gene: TRBV4-1
abundance: NA
CDR3aa: CASSQGPGVSLYEQYF
CDR3nt: TGCGCCAGCAGCCAAGGACCGGGGGTGTCATTGTACGAGCAGTACTTC

d_gene: TRBD1
j_gene: TRBJ1-2
v_gene: TRBV18
abundance: NA
CDR3aa: CASSPQGEYYGYTF
CDR3nt: TGTGCCAGCTCACCCCAGGGGGAATACTATGGCTACACCTTC

d_gene: NA
j_gene: TRBJ2-7
v_gene: TRBV19
abundance: NA
CDR3aa: CASSIARGLSYEQYF
CDR3nt: TGTGCCAGTAGTATAGCCAGGGGCTTATCCTACGAGCAGTACTTC

d_gene: TRBD1
j_gene: TRBJ2-3
v_gene: TRBV19
abundance: NA
CDR3aa: CASSYSGTGSTDTQYF
CDR3nt: TGTGCCAGTAGTTACTCCGGGACAGGGTCGACAGATACGCAGTATTTT

d_gene: NA
j_gene: TRBJ1-3
v_gene: TRBV27
abundance: NA
CDR3aa: CASSHFSRAGGTGNTIYF
CDR3nt: TGTGCCAGCAGCCACTTCTCCAGGGCGGGAGGTACAGGAAACACCATATATTTT

d_gene: TRBD1
j_gene: TRBJ2-2
v_gene: TRBV2
abundance: NA
CDR3aa: CASHPERTGPFLPGELFF
CDR3nt: TGTGCCAGCCACCCGGAAAGGACAGGACCCTTCCTACCCGGGGAGCTGTTTTTT

d_gene: TRBD1
j_gene: TRBJ2-7
v_gene: TRBV7-2
abundance: NA
CDR3aa: CASSPTGSAYEQYF
CDR3nt: TGTGCCAGCAGCCCGACAGGGAGCGCCTACGAGCAGTACTTC

d_gene: NA
j_gene: TRBJ2-7
v_gene: TRBV5-1
abundance: NA
CDR3aa: CASSLAGRPGKQYF
CDR3nt: TGCGCCAGCAGCTTGGCAGGCAGACCTGGCAAGCAGTACTTC

d_gene: TRBD2
j_gene: TRBJ2-2
v_gene: TRBV13
abundance: NA
CDR3aa: CASVQREDSGELFF
CDR3nt: TGTGCCAGCGTCCAGCGGGAAGATTCCGGGGAGCTGTTTTTT

d_gene: NA
j_gene: TRBJ1-1
v_gene: TRBV20-1
abundance: NA
CDR3aa: CSARPGTEAFF
CDR3nt: TGCAGTGCTCGACCGGGAACTGAAGCTTTCTTT

d_gene: NA
j_gene: TRBJ2-5
v_gene: TRBV30
abundance: few
CDR3aa: CAWKISETQYF
CDR3nt: TGTGCCTGGAAAATCTCTGAGACCCAGTACTTC

d_gene: TRBD1
j_gene: TRBJ2-7
v_gene: TRBV6-1
abundance: NA
CDR3aa: CASRQGARMYEQYF
CDR3nt: TGTGCCAGCAGGCAGGGGGCCAGAATGTACGAGCAGTACTTC